These 3 T cell receptor beta chains originate from one sample sequenced in a study of T cell repertoires in cytomegalovirus infection (dated by TCRdb to about 2019). Instrument used: Illumina HiSeq 1500. TCRdb trimmed public reads at Q25 via fastp, called clones via MiXCR and kept in-frame beta chains. When rows share a CDR3 protein, they turn into one entry using the most common DNA and genes. This sample gives around 130,000 distinct CDR3 sequences in total; roughly 9% of them show up just once. Jointly, the top ten make up about 9.5% of the sample. The specimen sequenced was PBMCs. Receptor source: a human donor in good health (CMV status not recorded). Some clones in this sample may be carry-over from other donors' samples.

The rearrangement uses TRBV28 and TRBJ2-1, with a possible D match to TRBD2 (7 bases). Germline CDR1 MDHEN, CDR2 SYDVKM. The CDR3 runs 15 residues. The V end was cut by 10 bases, the J end by 4 bases, with 20 bases between. In DNA form, the CDR3 reads TGTGCCAACAGGGTTAGGGGGGGCGCATACAATGAGCAGTTCTTC. The encoded protein is CANRVRGGAYNEQFF. Based on the CDR3 plus reference TRBV28 and TRBJ2-1, the full variable domain is DVKVTQSSRYLVKRTGEKVFLECVQDMDHENMFWYRQDPGLGLRLIYFSYDVKMKEKGDIPEGYSVSREKKERFSLILESASTNQTSMYLCANRVRGGAYNEQFFGPGTRLTVL.

This sequence joins TRBV5-6 and TRBJ2-7, with TRBD1 matching over 8 bases. The CDR3 extends over 13 amino acids. CDR1 and CDR2 from the germline V gene are SGHDT and YYEEEE. Trimming took 5 bases from V and 2 from J; bases not matched to a gene: 3. The CDR3 region is CASRGQAPYEQYF. The CDR3 DNA sequence: TGTGCCAGCAGGGGACAGGCCCCCTACGAGCAGTACTTC.

The sample holds many counts of this clonotype. This chain connects TRBV11-2 to TRBJ1-1, with a possible D match to TRBD1 (6 bases). CDR1 and CDR2 (germline): SGHAT, FQNNGV. CDR3 length: 15 residues. V was trimmed by 6 bases and J by 5 bases, leaving 19 bases between them. The CDR3 here is CASRQTGGGRTEAFF. In nucleotides, the CDR3 is TGTGCCAGCAGGCAGACAGGCGGGGGTAGGACTGAAGCTTTCTTT.